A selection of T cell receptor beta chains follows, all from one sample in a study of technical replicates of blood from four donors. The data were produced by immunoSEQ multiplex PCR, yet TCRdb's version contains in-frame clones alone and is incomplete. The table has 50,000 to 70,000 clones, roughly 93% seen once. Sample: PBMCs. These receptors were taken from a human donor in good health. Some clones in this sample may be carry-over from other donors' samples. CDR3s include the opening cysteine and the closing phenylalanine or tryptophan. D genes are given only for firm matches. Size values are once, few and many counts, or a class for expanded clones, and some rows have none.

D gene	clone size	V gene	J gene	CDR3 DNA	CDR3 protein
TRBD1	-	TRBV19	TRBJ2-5	TGTGCCAGTGACATACCGGGACAGACGGAGACCCAGTACTTC	CASDIPGQTETQYF
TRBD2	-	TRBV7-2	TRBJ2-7	TGTGCCAGCAGGGGGGCGGGGGGCTCCTACGAGCAGTACTTC	CASRGAGGSYEQYF
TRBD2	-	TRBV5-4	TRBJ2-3	TGTGCCAGCGGACTAGCGGGAGAGGCTACGCAGTATTTT	CASGLAGEATQYF
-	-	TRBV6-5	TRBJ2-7	TGTGCCAGCCAAAGCGGGTCACTAGGGTACGAGCAGTACTTC	CASQSGSLGYEQYF
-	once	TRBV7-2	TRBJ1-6	TGTGCCAGCAGCTTAGTTCGGGGGGCGGGTTCACCCCTCCACTTT	CASSLVRGAGSPLHF
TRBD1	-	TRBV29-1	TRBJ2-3	TGCAGCGTTTCGACAGGGAGTGCAGATACGCAGTATTTT	CSVSTGSADTQYF
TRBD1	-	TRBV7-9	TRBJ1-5	TGTGCCAGCAGCTTACAGGACAGGGGACAGCCCCAGCATTTT	CASSLQDRGQPQHF
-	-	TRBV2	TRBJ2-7	TGTGCCAGCAGTGAGAGTCAGGGAGGACCCTACGAGCAGTACTTC	CASSESQGGPYEQYF
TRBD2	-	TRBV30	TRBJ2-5	TGTGCCTGGAGTCTGCTAGCGGGAGGAGAGACCCAGTACTTC	CAWSLLAGGETQYF
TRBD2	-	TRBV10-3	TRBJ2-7	TGTGCCATCAGTGCGCGGGAGGGCGCCTACGAGCAGTACTTC	CAISAREGAYEQYF
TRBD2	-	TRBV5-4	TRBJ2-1	TGTGCCAGCAGCTTGATTCGTAGCGGGGGGAAATACAATGAGCAGTTCTTC	CASSLIRSGGKYNEQFF
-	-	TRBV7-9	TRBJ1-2	TGTGCCAGCAGCTTTGAGAACTATGGCTACACCTTC	CASSFENYGYTF
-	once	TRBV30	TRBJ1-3	TGTGCCTGGAGACAGACCGTAAGCTCTGGAAACACCATATATTTT	CAWRQTVSSGNTIYF
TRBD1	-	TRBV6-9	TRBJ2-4	TGTGCCAGCAGTGAAGACAGGGAACTAGCCAAAAACATTCAGTACTTC	CASSEDRELAKNIQYF
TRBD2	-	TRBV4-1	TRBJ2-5	TGCGCCAGCAGCCTCGAGGGACTAGCGGGAGAGACCCAGTACTTC	CASSLEGLAGETQYF
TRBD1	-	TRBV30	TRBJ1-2	TGTGCCTGGAGGAATGGGGACAGACGGCAGGATGGCTACACCTTC	CAWRNGDRRQDGYTF
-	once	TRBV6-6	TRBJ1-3	TGTGCCAGCGCGACCGGGGAATCCGGAAACACCATATATTTT	CASATGESGNTIYF
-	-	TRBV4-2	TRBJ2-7	TGTGCCAGCAGAAGGTGGGATGGGGCCCCATCCGAGCAGTACTTC	CASRRWDGAPSEQYF
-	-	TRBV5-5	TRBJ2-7	TGTGCCAGCAGCTCGACAGCCTCGACCTACGAGCAGTACTTC	CASSSTASTYEQYF
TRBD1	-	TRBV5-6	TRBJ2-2	TGTGCCAGCAGCTCACTGACAGGGGACACCGGGGAGCTGTTTTTT	CASSSLTGDTGELFF
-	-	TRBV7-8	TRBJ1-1	TGTGCCAGCAGCCCCAACGCGGTCGGAGAAGCTTTCTTT	CASSPNAVGEAFF
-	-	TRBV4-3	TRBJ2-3	TGCGCCAGCAGCCCGAGGATTGACGGCACAGATACGCAGTATTTT	CASSPRIDGTDTQYF
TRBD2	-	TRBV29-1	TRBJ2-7	TGCAGCGTTGGAATACCCCTAGCGGGTACTACCTACGAGCAGTACTTC	CSVGIPLAGTTYEQYF
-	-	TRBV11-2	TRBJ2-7	TGTGCCAGCATCCGAGAAAGGCAGGGCCACGAGCAGTACTTC	CASIRERQGHEQYF
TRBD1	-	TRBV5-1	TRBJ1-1	TGCGCCAGCAGCTACCGACAGGGGTTGAACACTGAAGCTTTCTTT	CASSYRQGLNTEAFF
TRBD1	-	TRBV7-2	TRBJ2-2	TGTGCCAGCAGCATCCTACAGGGGACCGGGGAGCTGTTTTTT	CASSILQGTGELFF
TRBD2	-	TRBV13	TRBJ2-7	TGTGCCAGCAGCTTGGGACTAGCGGACTACGAGCAGTACTTC	CASSLGLADYEQYF
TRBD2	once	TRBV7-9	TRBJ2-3	TGTGCCAGCAGCTTTCCGGGACTAGCGGGAGCAGATACGCAGTATTTT	CASSFPGLAGADTQYF
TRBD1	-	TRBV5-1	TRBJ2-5	TGCGCCAGCAGCTTCGCCCAAGAGGGGACAGGAGACTTC	CASSFAQEGTGDF
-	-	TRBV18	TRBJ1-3	TGTGCCAGCTCACCACCGGCGGACACCATATATTTT	CASSPPADTIYF
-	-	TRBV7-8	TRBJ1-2	TGTGCCAGCAGCCCCGGCGGGCTTGGCTACACCTTC	CASSPGGLGYTF
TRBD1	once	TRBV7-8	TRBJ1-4	TGTGCCAGCAGCTCAGCCGCTACTCCGGGACAGGGGAAGGAAAAACTGTTTTTT	CASSSAATPGQGKEKLFF
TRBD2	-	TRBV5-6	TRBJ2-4	TGTGCCAGCAGCCCGCGACTAGCGGGAGTGAACATTCAGTACTTC	CASSPRLAGVNIQYF
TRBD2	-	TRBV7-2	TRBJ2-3	TGTGCCAGCAGCTTAGGGAGCGGGGCGGATACGCAGTATTTT	CASSLGSGADTQYF
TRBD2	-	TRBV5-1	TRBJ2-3	TGCGCCAGCAGCCTTACTAGCGGCACAGATACGCAGTATTTT	CASSLTSGTDTQYF
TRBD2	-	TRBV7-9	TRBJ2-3	TGTGCCAGCAGCTTAGAGGGCCTAGCGGACACAGATACGCAGTATTTT	CASSLEGLADTDTQYF
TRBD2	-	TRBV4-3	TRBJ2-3	TGCGCCAGCAGCCCGGAAATAGCGGGAAGCACAGATACGCAGTATTTT	CASSPEIAGSTDTQYF
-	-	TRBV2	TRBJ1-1	TGTGCCAGCAGCAGGGATGTGTACACTGAAGCTTTCTTT	CASSRDVYTEAFF